The 16 T cell receptor beta chains in this list originate from one sample, sequenced in a study of T cell responses to AZD1222 COVID-19 vaccine. Produced via immunoSEQ multiplex PCR; TCRdb's table is partial and in-frame only. Counted here are some 140,000 clones, approximately 92% occurring once; the ten biggest clones make up around 7.1%. This specimen consisted of peripheral blood, obtained 28 days after the second AZD1222 dose. These receptors were collected from an adult who received the AZD1222 COVID-19 vaccine.

The J gene is TRBJ2-7, the V gene TRBV5-1, with 7 nucleotides matching TRBD1. Germline CDR1 and CDR2: SGHRS and YFSETQ. Trimming removed 0 bases from V and 2 bases from J; junction bases left unmatched: 5. CDR3 size: 15 residues. CDR3 sequence: CASSLGDSYTYEQYF. Written as DNA, the CDR3 is TGCGCCAGCAGCTTGGGGGACAGTTATACCTACGAGCAGTACTTC.

The chain employs TRBV18 and TRBJ1-1, with a tentative D call TRBD1 (5 bases). The ends were cut back, 0 bases at V and 5 bases at J, with 10 bases in the middle. Germline V CDR1 and CDR2: KGHSH, LQKENI. The CDR3 sequence is 14 residues long. The CDR3 region has the DNA TGTGCCAGCTCACCACCGCGCGAGGGGACTGAAGCTTTCTTT. Translation: CASSPPREGTEAFF.

This rearrangement joins TRBV6-6 to TRBJ2-4; no clear D. The CDR3 has 11 amino acids. Germline CDR1 reads MNHNY; CDR2 reads SVGAGI (reference sequence). V lost 5 bases, J lost 5 bases, and 4 bases lay in between. DNA of the CDR3: TGTGCCAGCAGTGCAGAAAACATTCAGTACTTC. It is translated as CASSAENIQYF.

The chain couples TRBV18 to TRBJ1-2, with 7 bases that match TRBD1. V dropped 6 bases and J dropped 2; count of bases not matched to a gene: 9. The germline gives CDR1 KGHSH, CDR2 LQKENI. The CDR3 has 15 amino acids. The chain's CDR3 is CASSRAGTANYGYTF. CDR3 sequence (DNA): TGTGCCAGCTCTCGTGCCGGGACAGCAAACTATGGCTACACCTTC.

This clone was seen a single time. The chain recombines TRBV3-1 (or the pseudogene TRBV3-2) with TRBJ2-5; D uncertain. The V end lost 5 bases, the J end lost 4 bases, and 11 bases lay between the germline ends. CDR1 and CDR2 from the germline V gene are LGHDT and YNNKEL (reference sequence). The CDR3 has 13 residues. This CDR3 is CASSSTWAETQYF. CDR3 sequence (DNA): TGTGCCAGCAGCTCCACGTGGGCAGAGACCCAGTACTTC.

This chain joins TRBV3-1 (or the pseudogene TRBV3-2) and TRBJ2-1, with 10 positions matching TRBD2. This CDR3 region has 17 residues. CDR1 is LGHDT and CDR2 is YNNKEL in the germline V gene (reference sequence). Germline trimming cut 0 bases from V and 2 bases from J; bases unmatched to any gene: 4. This chain's CDR3 is CASSQESSGGTYNEQFF. The CDR3 region has the DNA TGTGCCAGCAGCCAAGAGAGTAGCGGGGGGACCTACAATGAGCAGTTCTTC.

This chain joins TRBV28 and TRBJ1-3; 7 nucleotides line up with TRBD1. The germline CDR1 and CDR2 sequences are MDHEN and SYDVKM. V lost 5 bases to trimming and J lost 2 bases; unmatched junction nucleotides: 3. The CDR3 is 14 residues long. This chain's CDR3 is CASSLGGPGNTIYF. The DNA for the CDR3 is TGTGCCAGCAGTCTAGGGGGCCCTGGAAACACCATATATTTT.

The chain recombines TRBV5-4 with TRBJ2-7; D gene ambiguous. V was pared by 0 bases and J by 2 bases, with 3 bases between. Germline CDR1 reads SGHNT; CDR2 reads YYREEE (reference sequence). This CDR3 is 12 amino acids long. This chain's CDR3 is CASSLGTYEQYF. The CDR3 DNA sequence: TGTGCCAGCAGCTTGGGAACCTACGAGCAGTACTTC.

The chain is built from TRBV28 and TRBJ1-5, with TRBD1 matching 10 bases. CDR1 is MDHEN, CDR2 SYDVKM, per germline. The ends lost 5 bases at V and 4 bases at J; junction bases unmatched: 14. The CDR3 covers 18 residues. In nucleotides, the CDR3 is TGTGCCAGCAGTGCGGACAGGGGGATCGGGGGGGGAAATCAGCCCCAGCATTTT. Translated: CASSADRGIGGGNQPQHF. Using reference TRBV28 and TRBJ1-5 for the parts outside the CDR3, the full variable domain is DVKVTQSSRYLVKRTGEKVFLECVQDMDHENMFWYRQDPGLGLRLIYFSYDVKMKEKGDIPEGYSVSREKKERFSLILESASTNQTSMYLCASSADRGIGGGNQPQHFGDGTRLSIL.

V and J are TRBV27 and TRBJ1-6; D gene uncertain. Germline values: CDR1 MNHEY, CDR2 SMNVEV (reference sequence). V lost 0 bases, J lost 4 bases, and 7 bases lay in between. The CDR3 spans 15 residues. The CDR3 loop is CASSLSRWYNSPLHF. CDR3 DNA: TGTGCCAGCAGTTTATCACGCTGGTATAATTCACCCCTCCACTTT.

V is TRBV18 and J is TRBJ1-6, with D unclear. This CDR3 spans 13 amino acids. V was shortened by 3 bases and J by 7 bases, with 7 bases between the two germline ends. CDR1 KGHSH and CDR2 LQKENI come from the germline V gene. CDR3 residues: CASSPRRNSPLHF. CDR3 coding DNA: TGTGCCAGCTCACCGAGGCGGAATTCACCCCTCCACTTT.

In its sample, this clone was seen once. The V gene is TRBV7-2, the J gene TRBJ2-3; D ambiguous. The CDR3 sequence is 14 residues long. V shed 1 base and J shed 3 bases, with 8 bases lying between them. In germline, CDR1 is SGHTA, CDR2 FQGNSA. CDR3: CASSLEYATDTQYF. For the CDR3, the DNA is TGTGCCAGCAGCTTAGAATACGCAACAGATACGCAGTATTTT. Supplemented by reference TRBV7-2 and TRBJ2-3, the full variable domain reads GAGVSQSPSNKVTEKGKDVELRCDPISGHTALYWYRQSLGQGLEFLIYFQGNSAPDKSGLPSDRFSAERTGGSVSTLTIQRTQQEDSAVYLCASSLEYATDTQYFGPGTRLTVL.

This chain uses TRBV5-8 with TRBJ1-2, with TRBD1 as a possible D gene (5 bases). Germline V gene data show CDR1 as SGHTS and CDR2 as YDEGEE. The CDR3 contains 13 residues. V was pared by 2 bases and J by 8 bases, with 13 bases between. This chain's CDR3 is CASSFVVGDGYTF. The CDR3 DNA reads as TGTGCCAGCAGCTTTGTGGTCGGGGACGGCTACACCTTC.

The chain combines TRBV28 with TRBJ1-3, with D hard to call. CDR3 length: 18 amino acids. CDR1 MDHEN and CDR2 SYDVKM come from the germline V gene. With 3 bases removed from V and 1 base from J, the gap between germline ends came to 19 bases. The CDR3 DNA sequence: TGTGCCAGCAGTTTGTCCGGCGGTCATCTTATATCTGGAAACACCATATATTTT. Protein: CASSLSGGHLISGNTIYF.

The chain joins TRBV10-3 to TRBJ2-1; D is undetermined. V shed 0 bases and J shed 9 bases, with 21 bases lying between them. This CDR3 has 17 residues. Germline CDR1 and CDR2: ENHRY and SYGVKD. The CDR3 nucleotides are TGTGCCATCAGTGAGTCGAGCCTGGTTGGAACTCTGGGTGAGCAGTTCTTC. Encoded protein: CAISESSLVGTLGEQFF.

The chain employs TRBV5-5 and TRBJ2-7, with TRBD2 as a possible D gene (6 bases). CDR3 size: 14 residues. V gave up 4 bases and J gave up 5 bases, with 16 bases separating them. The V gene's germline CDR1 is SGHKS and CDR2 YYEKEE (reference sequence). Here the CDR3 reads CASSLRETPHEQYF. The CDR3 nucleotides are TGTGCCAGCAGCCTCCGGGAGACCCCACACGAGCAGTACTTC.